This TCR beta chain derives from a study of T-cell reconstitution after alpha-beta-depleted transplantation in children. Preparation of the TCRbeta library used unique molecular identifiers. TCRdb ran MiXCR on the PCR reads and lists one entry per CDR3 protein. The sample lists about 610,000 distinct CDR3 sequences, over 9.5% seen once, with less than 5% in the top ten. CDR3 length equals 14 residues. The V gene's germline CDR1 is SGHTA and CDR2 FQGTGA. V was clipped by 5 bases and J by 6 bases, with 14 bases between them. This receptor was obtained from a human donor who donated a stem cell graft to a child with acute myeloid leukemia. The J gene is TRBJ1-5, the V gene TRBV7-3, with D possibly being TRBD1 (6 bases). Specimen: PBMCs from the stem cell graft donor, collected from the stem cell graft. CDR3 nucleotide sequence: TGTGCCAGCAGCCCCACAGGGATCGGTCAGCCCCAGCATTTT. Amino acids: CASSPTGIGQPQHF.